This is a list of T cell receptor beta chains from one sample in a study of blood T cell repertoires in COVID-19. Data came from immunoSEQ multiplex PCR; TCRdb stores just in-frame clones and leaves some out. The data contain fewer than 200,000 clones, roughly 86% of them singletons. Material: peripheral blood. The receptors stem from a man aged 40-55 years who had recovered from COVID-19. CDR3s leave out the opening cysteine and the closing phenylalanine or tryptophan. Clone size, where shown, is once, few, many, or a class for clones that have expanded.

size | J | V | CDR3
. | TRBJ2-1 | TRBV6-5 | ASSPGLYNEQF
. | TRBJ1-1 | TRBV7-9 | ASSEQGFTEAF
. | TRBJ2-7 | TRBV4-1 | ASSPIYGGSSYEQY
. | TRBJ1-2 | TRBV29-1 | SVSTGANYGYT
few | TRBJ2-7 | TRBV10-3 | ATYQGAYEQY
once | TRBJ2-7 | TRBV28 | ASSHGYNRYEQY
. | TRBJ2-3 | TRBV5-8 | ASSLAVQGATDTQY
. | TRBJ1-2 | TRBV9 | ASSVWDIPKGGYT
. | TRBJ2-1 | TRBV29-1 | SVEGLAGGPYNEQF
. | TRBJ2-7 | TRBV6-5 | ASFNSYEQY
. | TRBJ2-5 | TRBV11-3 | ASSLVDNQETQY
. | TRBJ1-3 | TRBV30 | AWSLFGNTIY
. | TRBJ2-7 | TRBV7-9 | ASSSTDRGDYEQY
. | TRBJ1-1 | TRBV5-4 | ASSDRLTNTEAF
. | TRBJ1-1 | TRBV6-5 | ASSYPGGNTEAF
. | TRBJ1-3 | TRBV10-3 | ATGTGVSGNTIY
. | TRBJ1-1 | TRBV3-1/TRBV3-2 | ASSLRHHTEAF
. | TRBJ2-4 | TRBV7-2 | ASSLNGVRVNIQY
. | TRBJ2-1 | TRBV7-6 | ASSSTGTGPRNEQF
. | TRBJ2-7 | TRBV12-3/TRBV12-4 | ASSLLGDEQY
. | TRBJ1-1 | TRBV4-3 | ASSQDLGGPEAF
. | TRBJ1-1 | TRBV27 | ASSFSVAAEAF
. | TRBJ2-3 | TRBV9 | ASSTLKRDPRTDTQY
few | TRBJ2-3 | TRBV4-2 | ASSQDSEEQGVRDTQY
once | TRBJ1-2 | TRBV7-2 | ASSLQDLPGYGYT
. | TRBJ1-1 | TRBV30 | AWSASRASEAF
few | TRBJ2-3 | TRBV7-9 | ASSRSGSRATDTQY
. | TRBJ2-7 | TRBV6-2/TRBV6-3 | ASSRPGLAGFRSSYEQY
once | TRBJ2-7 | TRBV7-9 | ASSLGTGTYEQY
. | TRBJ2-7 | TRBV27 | ASKGDGDYEQY
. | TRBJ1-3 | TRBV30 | AWSFPREGPSSGNTIY
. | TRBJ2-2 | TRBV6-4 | ASARTANTGELF
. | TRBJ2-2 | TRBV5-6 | ASSLGQREGPIGELF
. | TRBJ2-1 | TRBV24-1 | ATSDPGTGGNEQF
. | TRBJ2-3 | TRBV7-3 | ASSLPGQLSQY
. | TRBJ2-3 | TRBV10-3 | AISGREVRTDTQY
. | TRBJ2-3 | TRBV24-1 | ATRQPGQGTDTQY
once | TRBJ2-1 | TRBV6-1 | ASSEASRVNEQF
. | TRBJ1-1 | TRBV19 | ASSMGRRMNTEAF
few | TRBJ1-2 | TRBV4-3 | ASSQEGTGGIYGYT
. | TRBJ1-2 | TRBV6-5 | ASSYSRQGHGYT
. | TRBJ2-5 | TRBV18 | ASSPGTVLYQETQY
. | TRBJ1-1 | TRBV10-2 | ASSSHPNTEAF
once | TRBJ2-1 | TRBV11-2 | ASSSGVGEQF
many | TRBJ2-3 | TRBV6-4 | ASSDSSGGTDTQY
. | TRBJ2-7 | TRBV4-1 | ASSQFPQAGGYEQY
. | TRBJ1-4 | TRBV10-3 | AISEGQGNEKLF
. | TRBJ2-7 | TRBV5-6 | ASSFQVPHEQY
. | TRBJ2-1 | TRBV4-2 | ASSQVEDEQF
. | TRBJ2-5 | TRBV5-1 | ASRPGPGETQY
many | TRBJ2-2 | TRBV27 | ASSRQGSIGELF
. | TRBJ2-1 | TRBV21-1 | ASSARLCLREGLLYNEQF
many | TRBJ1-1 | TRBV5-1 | ASSLRGQGGTEAF